Described below is a single T cell receptor (beta chain) sequence and its context. Its antigen is currently not known. No base-level quality is on record; no much larger clone is a single base apart. Donors formed part of the validation cohort, which comprised 120 subjects and was distinct from the first cohort of under 850 subjects. Library method: the immunoSEQ multiplex PCR assay. As for the authors' bioinformatics: A statistical classification framework was built to diagnose cytomegalovirus status from the catalog of TCR beta chain sequences. TCRdb took over this immuneACCESS table, retaining in-frame rearrangements with V and J assigned. Such tables are incomplete; in checked studies, under half of the missing clones stem from an unresolved V gene, and the remainder is unexplained. V, J and clone size are those of that table, while D and trimming were read from the DNA. Counted in this sample were 70,000 to 90,000 clones; just under 85% of them appeared once. The ten largest make up approximately 3% of the sample.

Trimmed from V: 4 bases; trimmed from J: 3 bases; junction bases lacking a gene match: 4. The CDR3 spans 14 residues, from the cysteine through the phenylalanine. CDR3 DNA is the only sequence kept; it has 42 bases, read in frame from the first base. CDR1 and CDR2 (SGHTA, FQGNSA) derive from the germline V gene. The data originate from a study of cytomegalovirus exposure and HLA in healthy donors (dated by TCRdb to the late 2010s). The study in broad terms: According to a later analysis, the roughly 120 validation repertoires were produced on the same platform as the 666 repertoires of the first cohort. A separate validation cohort of approximately 130 different subjects was used in addition to the roughly 670-subject first cohort. The study aimed to test whether signatures of past pathogen exposure could be identified by cataloging public T cell receptors. The study combined high-throughput TCR immunosequencing, statistical association of individual TCRs with disease status, and machine learning to predict cytomegalovirus infection status. Summary of the overall study and its limitations: Three of the identified cytomegalovirus-associated TCR beta chains were confirmed in vitro to be specific for cytomegalovirus antigens. Of the cluster scores, approximately 95% were above 0 in a later analysis, which found that TCRs clustered in the first cohort also tended to co-occur in the 95 to 150 validation repertoires. In both the original and validation cohorts, the classifier was reported to diagnose cytomegalovirus status with high specificity and sensitivity. A total of 164 TCR beta chains were listed by the study as associated with cytomegalovirus. Most TCR sequences were observed very rarely across donors, whereas some public TCRs were present in many individuals. All 130 or so repertoires were used to score co-occurrence in the validation cohort in a later analysis, because that analysis had no HLA typing for the cohort. According to the authors, the approach could potentially be generalized to other disease states and immunological phenotypes.

The receptor chain draws on TRBV7-2 and TRBJ2-7; the junction holds 9 bases that match TRBD2. Sequencing input: PBMCs. The source is a man younger than 45 in good health and CMV-seronegative. The CDR3 reads CASSSSGADYEQYF. The sequenced DNA: TGTGCCAGCAGCTCTAGCGGGGCCGACTACGAGCAGTACTTC.